The clone carrying this TCR beta chain was seen a handful of times. A far more abundant clone sits one base away, making this likely a read error. In the same sample, other DNA sequences code for this CDR3. Repertoires were generated with immunoSEQ multiplex PCR, while TCRdb's copy carries only in-frame clones and drops some. The table has roughly 14,000 clones, around 70% seen once. V lost 4 bases to trimming and J lost 2 bases; unmatched junction nucleotides: 9. This CDR3 comprises 16 residues. Germline CDR1 MGHRA, CDR2 YSYEKL. The data were obtained in a study of T cells after somatic rescue of genetic block.

The sequencing sample was made of peripheral blood mononuclear cells (PBMCs). This TCR derives from a boy between 5 and 17 years old. The gene calls are TRBV4-1 and TRBJ2-5; 8 bases agree with TRBD2. The CDR3 loop reads CASSPGAGGHQETQYF. In DNA, the CDR3 is TGCGCCAGCAGCCCGGGTGCGGGGGGCCATCAAGAGACCCAGTACTTC.